The source of this TCR beta chain is a study of identical twins. This CDR3 contains 15 residues. Trimming removed 0 bases from V and 3 bases from J, with 11 bases in between. This clonotype was recorded many times. Its specificity is unknown. In TCRdb, the 5' RACE reads were re-called with MiXCR into one record per CDR3 protein. Among roughly 720,000 distinct CDR3 sequences listed, roughly 20% were seen once. The study's findings and limits: Excess twin sharing in beta out-of-frame sequences was weaker.

The data also belong to a second study, concerning T cells expressing NK-cell markers. That report notes: Dominant NKG2C+ clonotypes made up about 1.0-7.5% of CD8+ T cells in 5 or 6 donors.

The rearrangement joins TRBV12-3 or TRBV12-4 to TRBJ1-1; D remains ambiguous. Sequenced input: PBMCs. The TCR originated in a woman younger than 30 in good health. This CDR3 reads CASSLALIRDTEAFF. CDR3 DNA: TGTGCCAGCAGTTTAGCCCTAATTAGGGACACTGAAGCTTTCTTT.